This TCR beta chain was obtained from a study of beta chain features in type 1 diabetes. Findings and caveats of the study: Shortening that was moderate but significant affected the TCRB CDR3s of Type 1 diabetes patients in all four CD4+ subsets. Patients showed naive, central memory and Treg TCRB repertoires that appeared more similar than those of healthy donors. The question of HLA type influencing TCRB rearrangement was one that remained unresolved here.

Expressed TCRB transcripts were sequenced because the entire RNA isolate underwent reverse transcription. The data were produced by immunoSEQ multiplex PCR, yet TCRdb's version contains in-frame clones alone and is incomplete. The sample contains around 300,000 clones, over 12% of which appear only once. Trimming cost V 4 bases and J 2 bases, with 5 bases left between them. There are 13 residues in the CDR3. This clone was recorded a few times. Antigen specificity is unknown. The chain has TRBV23-1 and TRBJ2-2; D unresolved. TRBV23-1 is an ORF; its function is uncertain. The sample consisted of naive CD4+ T cells from blood. The sequence came from a man aged 18 to 30 with type 1 diabetes. Here the CDR3 DNA reads TGCGCCAGCAGTCCCAAAAACACCGGGGAGCTGTTTTTT. This gives the protein CASSPKNTGELFF.